This T cell receptor (beta chain) emerged from a study of CD8 T cells in ankylosing spondylitis. The study, taken as a whole, reports: What seemed typical of ankylosing spondylitis blood was a TCR beta motif built from eight highly homologous variants.

V lost 5 bases to trimming and J lost 5 bases, with 10 bases between them. This CDR3 region has 13 residues. CDR1 KGHSH and CDR2 LQKENI come from the germline V gene. This clonotype was counted only a few times. Its specificity is unknown. TCRdb reprocessed the 5' RACE reads via MiXCR and lists one record per CDR3 protein. The repertoire has about 88,000 distinct CDR3 sequences, around 26% of them found once; the top ten carry roughly three fifths. Sequencing used blood, either unsorted or a sorted T cell fraction (not recorded which). The sequence derives from a male donor with ankylosing spondylitis or in good health (not recorded which). The rearrangement links TRBV18 to TRBJ1-5; the D is unclear. The CDR3 loop reads CASSSIRDQPQHF. The CDR3 DNA follows: TGTGCCAGCTCATCAATACGGGATCAGCCCCAGCATTTT.